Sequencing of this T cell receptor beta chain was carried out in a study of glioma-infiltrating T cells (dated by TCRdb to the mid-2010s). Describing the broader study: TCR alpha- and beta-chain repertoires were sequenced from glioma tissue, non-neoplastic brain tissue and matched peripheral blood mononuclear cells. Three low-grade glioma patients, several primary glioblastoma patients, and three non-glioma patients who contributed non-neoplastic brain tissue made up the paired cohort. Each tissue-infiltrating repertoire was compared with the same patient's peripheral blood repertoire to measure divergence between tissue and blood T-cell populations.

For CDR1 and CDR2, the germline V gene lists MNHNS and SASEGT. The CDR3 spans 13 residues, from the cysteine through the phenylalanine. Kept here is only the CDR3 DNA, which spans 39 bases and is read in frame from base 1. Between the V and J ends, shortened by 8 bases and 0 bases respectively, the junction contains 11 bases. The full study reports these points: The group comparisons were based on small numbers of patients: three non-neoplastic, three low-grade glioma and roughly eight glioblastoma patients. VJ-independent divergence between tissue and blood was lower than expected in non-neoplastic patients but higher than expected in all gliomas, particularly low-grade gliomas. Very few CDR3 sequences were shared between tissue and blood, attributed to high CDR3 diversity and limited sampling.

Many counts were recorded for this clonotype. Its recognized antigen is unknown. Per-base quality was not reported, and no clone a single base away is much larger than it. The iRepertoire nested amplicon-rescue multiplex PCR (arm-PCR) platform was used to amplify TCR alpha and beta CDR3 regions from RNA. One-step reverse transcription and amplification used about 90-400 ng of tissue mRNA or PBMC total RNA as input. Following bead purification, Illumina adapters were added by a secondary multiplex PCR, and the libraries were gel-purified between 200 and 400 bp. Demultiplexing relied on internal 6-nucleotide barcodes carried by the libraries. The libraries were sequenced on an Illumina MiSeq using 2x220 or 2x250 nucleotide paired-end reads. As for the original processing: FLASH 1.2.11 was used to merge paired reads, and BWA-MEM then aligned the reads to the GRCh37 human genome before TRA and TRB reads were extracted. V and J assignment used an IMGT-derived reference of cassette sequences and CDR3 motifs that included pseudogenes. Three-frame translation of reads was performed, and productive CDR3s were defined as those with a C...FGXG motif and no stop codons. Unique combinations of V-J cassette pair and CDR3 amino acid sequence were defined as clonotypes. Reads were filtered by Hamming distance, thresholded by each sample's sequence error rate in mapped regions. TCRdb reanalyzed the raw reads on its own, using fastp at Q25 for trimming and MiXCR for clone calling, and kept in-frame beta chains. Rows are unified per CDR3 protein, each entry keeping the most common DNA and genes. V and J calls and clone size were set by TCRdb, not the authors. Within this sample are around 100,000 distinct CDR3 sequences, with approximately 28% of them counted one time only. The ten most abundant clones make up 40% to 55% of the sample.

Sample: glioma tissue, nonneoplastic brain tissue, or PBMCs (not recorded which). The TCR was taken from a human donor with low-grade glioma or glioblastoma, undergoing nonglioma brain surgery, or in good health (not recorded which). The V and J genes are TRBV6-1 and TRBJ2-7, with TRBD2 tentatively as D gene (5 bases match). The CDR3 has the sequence CASYEGSSYEQYF. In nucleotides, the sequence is TGTGCCAGCTACGAGGGCTCCTCCTACGAGCAGTACTTC.